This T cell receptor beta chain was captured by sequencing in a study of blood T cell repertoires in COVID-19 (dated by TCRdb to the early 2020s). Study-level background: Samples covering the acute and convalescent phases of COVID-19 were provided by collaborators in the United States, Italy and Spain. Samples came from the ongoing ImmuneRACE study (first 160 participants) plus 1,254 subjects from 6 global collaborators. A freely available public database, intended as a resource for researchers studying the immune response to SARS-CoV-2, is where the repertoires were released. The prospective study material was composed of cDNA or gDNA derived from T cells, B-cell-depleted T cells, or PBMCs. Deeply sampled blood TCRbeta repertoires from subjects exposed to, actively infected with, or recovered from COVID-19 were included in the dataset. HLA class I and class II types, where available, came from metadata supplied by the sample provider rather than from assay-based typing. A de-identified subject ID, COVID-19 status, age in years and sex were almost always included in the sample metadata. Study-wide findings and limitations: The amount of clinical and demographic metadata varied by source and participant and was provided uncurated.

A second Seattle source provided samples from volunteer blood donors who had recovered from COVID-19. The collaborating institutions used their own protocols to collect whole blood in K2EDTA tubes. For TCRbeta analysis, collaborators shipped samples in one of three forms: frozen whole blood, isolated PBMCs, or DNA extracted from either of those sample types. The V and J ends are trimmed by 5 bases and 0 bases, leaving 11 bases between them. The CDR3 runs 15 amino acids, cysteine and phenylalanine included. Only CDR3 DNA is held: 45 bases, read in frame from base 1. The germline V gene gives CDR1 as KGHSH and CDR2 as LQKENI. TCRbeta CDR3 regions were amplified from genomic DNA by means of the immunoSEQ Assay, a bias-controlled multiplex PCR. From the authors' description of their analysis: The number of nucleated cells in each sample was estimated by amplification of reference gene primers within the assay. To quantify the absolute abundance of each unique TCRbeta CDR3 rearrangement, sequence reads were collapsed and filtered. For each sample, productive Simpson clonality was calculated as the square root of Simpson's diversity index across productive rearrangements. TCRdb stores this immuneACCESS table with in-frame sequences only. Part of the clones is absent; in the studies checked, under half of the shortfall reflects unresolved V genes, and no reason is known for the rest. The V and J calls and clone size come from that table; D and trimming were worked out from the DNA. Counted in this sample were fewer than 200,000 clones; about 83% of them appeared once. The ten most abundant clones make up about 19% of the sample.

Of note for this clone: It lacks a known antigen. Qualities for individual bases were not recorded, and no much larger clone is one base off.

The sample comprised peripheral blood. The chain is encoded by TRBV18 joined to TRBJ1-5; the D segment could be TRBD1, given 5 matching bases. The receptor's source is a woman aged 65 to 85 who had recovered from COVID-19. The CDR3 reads CASSTQAGSNQPQHF. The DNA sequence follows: TGTGCCAGCTCAACACAGGCGGGTAGCAATCAGCCCCAGCATTTT. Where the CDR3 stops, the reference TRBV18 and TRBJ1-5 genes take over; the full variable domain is NAGVMQNPRHLVRRRGQEARLRCSPMKGHSHVYWYRQLPEEGLKFMVYLQKENIIDESGMPKERFSAEFPKEGPSILRIQQVVRGDSAAYFCASSTQAGSNQPQHFGDGTRLSIL.